This T cell receptor (beta chain) was observed in a study of blood T cell repertoires in COVID-19. Study overall: The United States, Italy and Spain provided the acute and convalescent COVID-19 samples. The cDNA or gDNA used as material had been derived from T cells, B-cell-depleted T cells, or PBMCs.

TCRdb's table, derived via immunoSEQ multiplex PCR, lists solely in-frame clones and lacks some. Among 78,000 or so clones listed, around 86% were seen once. The V gene lost 2 bases and the J gene lost 6 bases, with 14 bases spanning the gap. The CDR3 sequence is 14 residues long. The germline V gene has CDR1 SGHNT and CDR2 YENEEA. The sequenced sample was peripheral blood. V usage is TRBV11-3 and J usage is TRBJ2-7, with D perhaps matching TRBD2 (5 bases). This clonotype originated in a human donor in a cohort sampled during active COVID-19. This CDR3 is CASSLPGNLFEQYF. The CDR3 DNA follows: TGTGCCAGCAGCTTACCCGGGAACCTCTTCGAGCAGTACTTC.